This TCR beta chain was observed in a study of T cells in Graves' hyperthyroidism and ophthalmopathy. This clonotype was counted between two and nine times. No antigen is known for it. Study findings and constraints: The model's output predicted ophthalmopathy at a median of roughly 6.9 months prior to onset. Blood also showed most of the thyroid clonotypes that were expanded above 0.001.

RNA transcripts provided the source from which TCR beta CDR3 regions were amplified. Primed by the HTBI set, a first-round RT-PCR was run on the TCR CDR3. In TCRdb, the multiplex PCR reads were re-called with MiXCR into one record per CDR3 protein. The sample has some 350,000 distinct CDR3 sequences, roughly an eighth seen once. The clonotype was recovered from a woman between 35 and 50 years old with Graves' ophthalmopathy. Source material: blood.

The DNA for the CDR3 is TGTGCCAGCAGCCGACCGGGATCCAATTTCAATGAGCAGTTCTTC. Translated, it gives CASSRPGSNFNEQFF. This sequence joins TRBV11-2 and TRBJ2-1; the D gene is possibly TRBD2 (5 bases). Germline CDR1 and CDR2: SGHAT and FQNNGV. This CDR3 region has 15 residues. V was pared by 5 bases and J by 6 bases, with 17 bases between. The entire variable domain, with the rest obtained from reference TRBV11-2 and TRBJ2-1, is as follows: EAGVAQSPRYKIIEKRQSVAFWCNPISGHATLYWYQQILGQGPKLLIQFQNNGVVDDSQLPKDRFSAERLKGVDSTLKIQPAKLEDSAVYLCASSRPGSNFNEQFFGPGTRLTVL.